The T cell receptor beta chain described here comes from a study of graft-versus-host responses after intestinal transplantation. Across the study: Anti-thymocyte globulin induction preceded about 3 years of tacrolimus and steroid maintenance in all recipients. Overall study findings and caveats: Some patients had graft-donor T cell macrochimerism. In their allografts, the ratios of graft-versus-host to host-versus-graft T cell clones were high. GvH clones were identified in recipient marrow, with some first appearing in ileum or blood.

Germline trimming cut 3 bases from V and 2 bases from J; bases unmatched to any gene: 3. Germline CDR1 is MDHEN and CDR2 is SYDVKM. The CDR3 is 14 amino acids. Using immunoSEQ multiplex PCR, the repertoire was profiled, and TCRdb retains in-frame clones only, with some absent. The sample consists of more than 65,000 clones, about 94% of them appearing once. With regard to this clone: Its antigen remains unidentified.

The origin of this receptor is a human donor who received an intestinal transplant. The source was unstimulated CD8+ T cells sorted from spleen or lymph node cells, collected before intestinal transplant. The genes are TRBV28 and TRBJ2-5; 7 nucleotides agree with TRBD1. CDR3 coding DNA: TGTGCCAGCAGTTTCCCGGGACAGCAAGAGACCCAGTACTTC. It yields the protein CASSFPGQQETQYF.